This T cell receptor beta chain derives from a study of T cell repertoires in cytomegalovirus infection. Study-level background: TCR beta signatures that were public indicated CMV infection and matching HLA type.

CDR1 SGHRS and CDR2 YFSETQ come from the germline V gene. The CDR3 extends over 14 amino acids. Deletions cut 6 bases from V and 8 bases from J, with 20 bases between. Using its own MiXCR run on the reads, TCRdb lists one record per CDR3 protein. The data show 150,000 to 160,000 distinct CDR3 sequences, with roughly a quarter seen just once and roughly 9.7% held by the top ten. Regarding the study as a whole: In two of eight donors, the top clonotype was HLA-C-restricted CMV-specific. The cumulative frequency of public TCR beta families distinguished individuals who carried CMV together with the relevant HLA.

Concerning this clonotype itself: Its antigen is not identified.

Sequenced input: PBMCs. The chain carries TRBV5-1 and TRBJ1-1, with D perhaps matching TRBD1 (5 bases). This clonotype originated in a human donor in good health (CMV status not recorded). Some clones in this sample may be carry-over from other donors' samples. This CDR3 reads CASTPGQSRGEAFF. CDR3 nucleotides: TGCGCCAGCACCCCTGGGCAGTCACGGGGGGAAGCTTTCTTT.